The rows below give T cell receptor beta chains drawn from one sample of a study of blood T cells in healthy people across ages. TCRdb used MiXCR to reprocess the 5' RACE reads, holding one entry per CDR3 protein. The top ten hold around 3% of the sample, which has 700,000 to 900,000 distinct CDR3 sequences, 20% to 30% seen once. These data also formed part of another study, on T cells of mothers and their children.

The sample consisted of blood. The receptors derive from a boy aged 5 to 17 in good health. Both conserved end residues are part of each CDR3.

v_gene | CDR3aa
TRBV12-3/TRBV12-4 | CASSPPVRYGYTF
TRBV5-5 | CASSLLEGGRGISDTQYF
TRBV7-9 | CASSLVPKTQYF
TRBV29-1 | CSPTGADSTQYF
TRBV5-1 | CASSLEQGHREAFF
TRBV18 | CASAPDASSEQFF
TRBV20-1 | CSARPGLERVGADTQYF
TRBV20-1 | CSARWGALKPYEQYF
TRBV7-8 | CASRQGRFSGGTDTQYF
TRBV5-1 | CASSDAGGQGDTQYF
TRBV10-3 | CAISREGETQYF
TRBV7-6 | CASSLAPGGGAPNTEAFF
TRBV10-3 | CAISEPRGGQGEFERETQYF
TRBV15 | CATSSGQGEDTQYF
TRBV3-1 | CASQPGTGELFF
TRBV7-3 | CASSQTSGSYNEQFF
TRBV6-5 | CASSPRGAYEQFF
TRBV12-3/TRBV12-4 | CASSLIGGRETQYF
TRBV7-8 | CASSLVPGGLFF
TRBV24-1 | CATSGPDRATKTTEAFF
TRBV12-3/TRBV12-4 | CASNSGEPNEKLFF
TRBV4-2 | CASSRETSGGTDTQYF
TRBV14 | CASSHRLYEQYF
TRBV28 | CASMQAGRYEQYF
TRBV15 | CATSRGIWGQGTDTQYF
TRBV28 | CASNGALGQTQYF
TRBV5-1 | CASLEETNGELFF
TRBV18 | CASLRGTGTSEKLFF
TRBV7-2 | CASSSRRYNEQFF
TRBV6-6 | CASSYAENTEAFF
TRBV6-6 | CASSYVGSYEQYF
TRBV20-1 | CSAIDRETYGYTF
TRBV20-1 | CSAGGPGGSDTQYF
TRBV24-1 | CATSDVDRVYEQYF
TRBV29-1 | CSVESRGKNIQYF
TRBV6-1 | CASSLLGGGYYLDSPLHF
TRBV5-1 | CASSLIPRNYGYTF
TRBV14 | CASSQWDRAFNEQFF
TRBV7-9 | CASSTSGTRGNQPQHF
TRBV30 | CAWNSNGDREFYGYTF
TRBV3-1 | CASSQDWGGLDGYTF
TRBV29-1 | CSTLSTDTQYF
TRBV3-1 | CASSQGGGPLYNEQFF
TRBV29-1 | CSVDPGLANYNEQFF
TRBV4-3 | CASSQSPLSASPLNEQFF
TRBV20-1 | CSAPSPRGSGDFSDTQYF
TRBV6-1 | CASSALSAAGETQCF
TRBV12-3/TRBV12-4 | CASSPGQDTQYF
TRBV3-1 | CASSQVGELETQYF
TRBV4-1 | CASSQLSGVETQYF
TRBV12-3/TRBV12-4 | CASSIGGRDEKLFF
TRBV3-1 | CASSQDVLGNEQFF
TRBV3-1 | CTSSHVGTQYF